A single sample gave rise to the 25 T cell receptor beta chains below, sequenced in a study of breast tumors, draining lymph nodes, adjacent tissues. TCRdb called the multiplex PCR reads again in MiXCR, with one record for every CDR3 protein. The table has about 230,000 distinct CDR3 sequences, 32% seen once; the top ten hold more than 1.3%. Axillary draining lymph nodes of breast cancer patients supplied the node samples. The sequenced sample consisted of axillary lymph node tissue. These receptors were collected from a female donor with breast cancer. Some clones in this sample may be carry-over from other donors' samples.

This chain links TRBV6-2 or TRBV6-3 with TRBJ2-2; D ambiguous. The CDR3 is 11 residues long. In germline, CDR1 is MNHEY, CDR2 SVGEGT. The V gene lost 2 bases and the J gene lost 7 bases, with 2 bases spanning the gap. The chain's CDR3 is CASSYDGELFF. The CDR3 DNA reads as TGTGCCAGCAGTTACGACGGGGAGCTGTTTTTT.

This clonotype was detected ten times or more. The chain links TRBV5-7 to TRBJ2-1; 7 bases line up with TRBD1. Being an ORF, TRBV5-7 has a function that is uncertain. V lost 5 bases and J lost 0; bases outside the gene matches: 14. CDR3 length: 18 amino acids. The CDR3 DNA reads TGTGCCAGCAGACGGGACAGTCAAGGGGCTTGCTCCTACAATGAGCAGTTCTTC. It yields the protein CASRRDSQGACSYNEQFF.

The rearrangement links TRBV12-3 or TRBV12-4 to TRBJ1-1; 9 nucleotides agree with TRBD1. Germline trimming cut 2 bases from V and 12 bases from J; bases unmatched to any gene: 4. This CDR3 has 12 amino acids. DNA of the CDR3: TGTGCCAGCAGTTTAAAAGGGACAGGGACTTTCTTT. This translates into CASSLKGTGTFF.

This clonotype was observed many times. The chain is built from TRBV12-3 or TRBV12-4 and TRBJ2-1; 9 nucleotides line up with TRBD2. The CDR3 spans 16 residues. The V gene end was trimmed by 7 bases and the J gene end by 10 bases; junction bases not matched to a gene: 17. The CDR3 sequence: CASIFELAGHPREQFF. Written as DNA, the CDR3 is TGTGCCAGCATCTTCGAACTAGCGGGTCATCCCCGGGAGCAGTTCTTC.

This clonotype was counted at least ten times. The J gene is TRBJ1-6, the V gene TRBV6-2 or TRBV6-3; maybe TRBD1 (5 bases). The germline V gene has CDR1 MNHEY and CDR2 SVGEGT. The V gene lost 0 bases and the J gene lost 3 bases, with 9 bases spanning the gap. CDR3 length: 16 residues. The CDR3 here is CASSYSKGVYNSPLHF. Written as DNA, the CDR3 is TGTGCCAGCAGTTACTCGAAAGGGGTCTATAATTCACCCCTCCACTTT.

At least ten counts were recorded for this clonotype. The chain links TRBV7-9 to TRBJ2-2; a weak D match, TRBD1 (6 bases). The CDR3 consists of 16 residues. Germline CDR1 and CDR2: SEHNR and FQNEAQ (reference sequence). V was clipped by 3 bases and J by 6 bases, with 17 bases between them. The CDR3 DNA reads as TGTGCCAGCAGCTTGGGTACAGGGATCAGTCCCGGGGAGCTGTTTTTT. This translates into CASSLGTGISPGELFF.

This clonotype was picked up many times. CDR3 in DNA: TGTGCCAGCAGCCAAGTTTCGGGGCCGAATCAGCCCCAGCATTTT. Its translation: CASSQVSGPNQPQHF. The gene calls are TRBV4-2 and TRBJ1-5, with D possibly TRBD1 on 5 matching bases. Germline V gene lookup returns CDR1 LGHNA and CDR2 YNFKEQ. There are 15 residues in the CDR3. The germline V and J ends were trimmed by 1 base and 4 bases, with 11 bases remaining between them.

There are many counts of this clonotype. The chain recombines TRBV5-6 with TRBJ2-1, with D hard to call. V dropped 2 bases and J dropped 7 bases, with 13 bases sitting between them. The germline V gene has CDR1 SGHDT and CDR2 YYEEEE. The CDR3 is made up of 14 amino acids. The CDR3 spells CASSFVELGNEQFF. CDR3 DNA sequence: TGTGCCAGCAGCTTCGTGGAGCTGGGGAATGAGCAGTTCTTC.

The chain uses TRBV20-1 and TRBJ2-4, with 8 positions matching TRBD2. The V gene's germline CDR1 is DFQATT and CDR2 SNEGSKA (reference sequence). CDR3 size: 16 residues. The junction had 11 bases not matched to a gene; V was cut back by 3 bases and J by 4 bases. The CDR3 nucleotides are TGCAGTGCTAGTAGAATAGACGGGAGGGCAAAAAACATTCAGTACTTC. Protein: CSASRIDGRAKNIQYF.

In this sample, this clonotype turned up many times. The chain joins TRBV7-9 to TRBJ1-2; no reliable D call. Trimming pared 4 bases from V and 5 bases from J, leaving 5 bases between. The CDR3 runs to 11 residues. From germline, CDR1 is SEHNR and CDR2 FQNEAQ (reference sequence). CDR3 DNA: TGTGCCAGCAGCTCCGGATATGGCTACACCTTC. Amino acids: CASSSGYGYTF.

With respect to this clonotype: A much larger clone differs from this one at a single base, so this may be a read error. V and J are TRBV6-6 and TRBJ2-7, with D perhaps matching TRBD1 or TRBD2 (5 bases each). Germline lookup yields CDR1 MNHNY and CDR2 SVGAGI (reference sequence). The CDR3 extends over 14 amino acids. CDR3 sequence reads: CAGRHDIGGYEQYF. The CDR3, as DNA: TGTGCCGGCAGACACGACATTGGGGGCTACGAGCAGTACTTC.

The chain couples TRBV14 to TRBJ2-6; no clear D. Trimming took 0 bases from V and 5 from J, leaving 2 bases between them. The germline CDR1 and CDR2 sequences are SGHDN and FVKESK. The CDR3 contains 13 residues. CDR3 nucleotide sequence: TGTGCCAGCAGCCAAGACTGGGCCAACGTCCTGACTTTC. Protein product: CASSQDWANVLTF.

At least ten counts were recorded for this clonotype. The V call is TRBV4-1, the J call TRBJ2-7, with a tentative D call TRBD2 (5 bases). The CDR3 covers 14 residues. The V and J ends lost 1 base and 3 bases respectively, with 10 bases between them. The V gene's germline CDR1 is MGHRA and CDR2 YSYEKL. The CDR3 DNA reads TGCGCCAGCAGCCAAGGAGGGCTTGGCTACGAGCAGTACTTC. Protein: CASSQGGLGYEQYF.

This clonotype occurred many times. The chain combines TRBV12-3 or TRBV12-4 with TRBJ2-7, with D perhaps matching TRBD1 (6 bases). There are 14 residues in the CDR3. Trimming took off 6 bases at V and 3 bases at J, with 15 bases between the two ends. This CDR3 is CASSLQGAYYEQYF. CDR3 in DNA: TGTGCCAGCAGCCTACAGGGCGCATACTACGAGCAGTACTTC.

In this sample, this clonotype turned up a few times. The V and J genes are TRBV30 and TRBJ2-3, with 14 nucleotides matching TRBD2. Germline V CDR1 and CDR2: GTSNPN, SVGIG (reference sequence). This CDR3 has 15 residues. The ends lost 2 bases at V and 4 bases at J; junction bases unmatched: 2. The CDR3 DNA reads TGTGCCTGGAGTCCGGGACTAGCGGGAGCAGATACGCAGTATTTT. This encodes CAWSPGLAGADTQYF.

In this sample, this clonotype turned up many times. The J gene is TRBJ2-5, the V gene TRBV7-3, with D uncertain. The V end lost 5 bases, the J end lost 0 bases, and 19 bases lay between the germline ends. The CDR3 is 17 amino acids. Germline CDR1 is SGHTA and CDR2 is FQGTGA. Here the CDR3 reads CASSEGILSDNQETQYF. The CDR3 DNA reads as TGTGCCAGCAGCGAAGGGATCCTATCCGATAACCAAGAGACCCAGTACTTC.

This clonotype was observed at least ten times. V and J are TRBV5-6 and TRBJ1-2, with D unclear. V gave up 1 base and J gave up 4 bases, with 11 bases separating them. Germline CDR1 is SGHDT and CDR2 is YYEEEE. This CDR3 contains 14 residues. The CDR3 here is CASSLWEESYGYTF. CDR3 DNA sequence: TGTGCCAGCAGCTTGTGGGAGGAGAGCTATGGCTACACCTTC.

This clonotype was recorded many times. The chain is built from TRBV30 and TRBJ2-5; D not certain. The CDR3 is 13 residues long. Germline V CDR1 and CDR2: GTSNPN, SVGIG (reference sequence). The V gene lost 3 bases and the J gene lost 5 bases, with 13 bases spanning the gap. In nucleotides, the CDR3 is TGTGCCTGGAGGTTTTACAGTGGCGAGACCCAGTACTTC. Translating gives CAWRFYSGETQYF.

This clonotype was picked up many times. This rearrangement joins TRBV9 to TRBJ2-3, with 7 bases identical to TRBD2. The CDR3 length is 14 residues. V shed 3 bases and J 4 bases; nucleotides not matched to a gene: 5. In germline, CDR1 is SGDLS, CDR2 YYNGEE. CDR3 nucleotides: TGTGCCAGCAGCGCCCGCCGGGGGGCAGATACGCAGTATTTT. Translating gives CASSARRGADTQYF. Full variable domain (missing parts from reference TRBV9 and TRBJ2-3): DSGVTQTPKHLITATGQRVTLRCSPRSGDLSVYWYQQSLDQGLQFLIQYYNGEERAKGNILERFSAQQFPDLHSELNLSSLELGDSALYFCASSARRGADTQYFGPGTRLTVL.

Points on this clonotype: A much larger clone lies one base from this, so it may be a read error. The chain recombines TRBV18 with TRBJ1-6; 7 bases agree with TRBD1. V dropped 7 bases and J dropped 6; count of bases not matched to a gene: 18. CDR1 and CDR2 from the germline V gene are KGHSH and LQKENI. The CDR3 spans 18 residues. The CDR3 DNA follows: TGTGCCAGCTGCCGCAGTAGTACTACCGGGACAGCTAATTCACCCCTCCACTTT. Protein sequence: CASCRSSTTGTANSPLHF.

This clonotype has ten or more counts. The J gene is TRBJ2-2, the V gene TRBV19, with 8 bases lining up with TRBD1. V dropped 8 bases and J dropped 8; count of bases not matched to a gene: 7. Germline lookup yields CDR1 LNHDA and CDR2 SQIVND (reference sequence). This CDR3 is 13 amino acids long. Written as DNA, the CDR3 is TGTGCCAGTTCCGGGACAGGATCTGGGGAGCTGTTTTTT. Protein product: CASSGTGSGELFF.

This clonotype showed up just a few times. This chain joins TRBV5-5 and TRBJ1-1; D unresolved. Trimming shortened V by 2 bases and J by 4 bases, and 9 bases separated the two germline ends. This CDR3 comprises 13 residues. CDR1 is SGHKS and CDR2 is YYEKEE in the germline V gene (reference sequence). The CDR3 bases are TGTGCCAGCAGCTTCGCCCCGTCCACTGAAGCTTTCTTT. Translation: CASSFAPSTEAFF.

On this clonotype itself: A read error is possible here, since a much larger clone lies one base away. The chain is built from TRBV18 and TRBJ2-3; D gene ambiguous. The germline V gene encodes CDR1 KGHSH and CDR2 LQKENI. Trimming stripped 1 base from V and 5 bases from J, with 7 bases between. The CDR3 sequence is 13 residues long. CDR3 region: CASSPRGVDTQYF. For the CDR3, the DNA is TGTGCCAGCTCACCACGTGGCGTAGATACGCAGTATTTT. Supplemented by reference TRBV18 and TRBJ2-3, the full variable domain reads NAGVMQNPRHLVRRRGQEARLRCSPMKGHSHVYWYRQLPEEGLKFMVYLQKENIIDESGMPKERFSAEFPKEGPSILRIQQVVRGDSAAYFCASSPRGVDTQYFGPGTRLTVL.

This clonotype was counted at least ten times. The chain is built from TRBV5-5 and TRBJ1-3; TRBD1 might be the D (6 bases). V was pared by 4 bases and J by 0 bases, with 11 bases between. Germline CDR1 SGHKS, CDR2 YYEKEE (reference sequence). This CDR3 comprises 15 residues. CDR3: CASSRRDNSGNTIYF. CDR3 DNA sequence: TGTGCCAGCAGCCGCCGGGACAACTCTGGAAACACCATATATTTT.

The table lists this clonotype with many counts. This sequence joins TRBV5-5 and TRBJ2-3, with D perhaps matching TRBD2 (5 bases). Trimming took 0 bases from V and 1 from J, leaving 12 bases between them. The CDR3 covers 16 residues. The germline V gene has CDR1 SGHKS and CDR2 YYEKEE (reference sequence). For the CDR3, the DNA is TGTGCCAGCAGCTTGGGCGGGCTAGTCGGCACAGATACGCAGTATTTT. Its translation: CASSLGGLVGTDTQYF.